The text below deals with one TCR beta chain. The sample originates from a study of blood T cell repertoires in COVID-19. Study information: Material from acute and convalescent COVID-19 was sourced from the United States, Italy and Spain.

Per the study methods: Reference gene primer amplification gave estimated nucleated cell counts. Generated by immunoSEQ multiplex PCR, the TCRdb table keeps only in-frame clones and is missing some. V, J and clone size are those of that table, while D and trimming were read from the DNA. The sample has roughly 290,000 clones; approximately 91% are singletons. Germline V gene sequence: CDR1 SGHRS, CDR2 YFSETQ. V lost 5 bases to trimming and J lost 1 base, with 9 bases between them. The CDR3 length is 13 residues. This TCR derives from a woman aged 60-75 years with acute or convalescent COVID-19. The sequencing input was peripheral blood. The chain uses TRBV5-1 and TRBJ1-2; unclear D gene. The CDR3 region is CASREEVNYGYTF. In DNA form, the CDR3 reads TGCGCCAGCAGGGAGGAGGTTAACTATGGCTACACCTTC.